The clone carrying this T cell receptor (beta chain) was detected a few times. Its target is unknown. TCRdb itself ran the RT-PCR reads through MiXCR, one entry per CDR3 protein. The sample has roughly 570,000 distinct CDR3 sequences, approximately 15% seen once; the top ten hold around 10%. This CDR3 spans 17 amino acids. Germline V gene data show CDR1 as LGHNA and CDR2 as YSLEER. J was trimmed by 2 bases and V by 3 bases; bases with no gene match: 5. This specimen belongs to a study of response to subunit inactivated influenza vaccine. Study-wide results and caveats: Authors suggested each seasonal flu vaccination may recruit only limited numbers of new T cells.

The chain joins TRBV4-3 to TRBJ2-1, with 12 bases identical to TRBD2. The receptor was isolated from a man in his forties or fifties who received an inactivated influenza vaccine. Sequenced material: PBMCs from blood, taken approximately 13 days after vaccination. The CDR3 loop is CASSHGRTSGAYNEQFF. As DNA, the CDR3 is TGCGCCAGCAGCCATGGACGGACTAGCGGGGCCTACAATGAGCAGTTCTTC.